The present entry profiles one T cell receptor beta chain with its context. This same CDR3 is encoded by further DNA sequences in the sample. This sample was taken from a study of Ad26.COV2.S vaccination and SARS-CoV-2 variants. Assay: immunoSEQ multiplex PCR; the TCRdb copy retains only in-frame clones and omits some. The data hold over 400,000 clones, with 92% observed a single time. V lost 1 base, J lost 2 bases, and 2 bases lay in between. The CDR3 totals 12 residues. Germline loops: CDR1 LGHDT, CDR2 YNNKEL (reference sequence). As for treatment: some 19 received Ad26.COV2.S at low or high dose, single or two shots; about 5 received placebo; per-sample allocation not given. Repertoires come from day 63 after the first vaccine or placebo injection.

The receptor was isolated from a person aged 18-60 years who received the Ad26.COV2.S COVID-19 vaccine or a placebo. This chain connects TRBV3-1 (or the pseudogene TRBV3-2) to TRBJ1-1; D unclear. This specimen was peripheral blood, taken in a trial of Ad26.COV2.S vaccine versus placebo. The CDR3 nucleotides read TGTGCCAGCAGCCAAGTAAACACTGAAGCTTTCTTT. This translates into CASSQVNTEAFF.